One T cell receptor beta chain is described in this entry. The antigen remains undetermined. TCRdb re-called the 5' RACE reads; every CDR3 protein appears as one record, without DNA. This sample lists about 210,000 distinct CDR3 sequences; its ten largest clones have about 8%. These data belong to a study of monozygotic twins with inflammatory bowel disease. Whole-study findings and limits: With others, IBD patients shared fewer clonotypes than healthy twins did, especially with disease activity. Among the T cells, different subtypes could not be distinguished.

The sample was blood. This TCR derives from a human donor with ulcerative colitis or Crohn's disease, or a healthy co-twin of an affected twin (not recorded which).

This CDR3 is CSVEGRGGNTIYF. The genes are TRBV29-1 and TRBJ1-3; checking the TCRdb D call of TRBD1 is not possible without DNA. This CDR3 region has 13 residues. Germline V gene lookup returns CDR1 SQVTM and CDR2 ANQGSEA.